This T cell receptor (beta chain) was recorded in a study of cytomegalovirus exposure and HLA in healthy donors. The wider study: A previous analysis identified 95 million to 140 million unique TCR beta sequences derived from around 200 million T cells. Study-level points and caveats: Roughly uniform sequencing depth across donors was assumed, possibly incorrectly.

This CDR3 contains 15 residues. In germline, CDR1 is MNHEY, CDR2 SMNVEV (reference sequence). 13 Jbeta primers and 60 Vbeta primers were used for the PCR. Produced via immunoSEQ multiplex PCR; TCRdb's table is partial and in-frame only. The repertoire consists of about 140,000 clones, with around 86% occurring once and the leading ten covering under 3%. Details on this clone: Its matching antigen is unknown. One end of the junction does not line up with germline, which may come from a read error. This sample includes further DNA sequences coding for the same CDR3.

V and J are TRBV27 and TRBJ2-3, with TRBD2 matching over 9 bases. Material: PBMCs. The clonotype comes from a woman under 40 in good health and CMV-seronegative. The CDR3 bases are TGTGCCAGCAGTTTAATGCGGGGGGGCACCGATACGCAGTATTTT. Translating it yields CASSLMRGGTDTQYF.